This T cell receptor (beta chain) was observed in a study of blood T cell repertoires in COVID-19. The CDR3 has 17 amino acids. The V gene's germline CDR1 is WSHSY and CDR2 SAAADI. V shed 6 bases, J shed 0 bases, and the junction held 5 bases outside the gene matches. Using immunoSEQ multiplex PCR, the repertoire was profiled, and TCRdb retains in-frame clones only, with some absent. The data contain 250,000 or so clones, 85% to 90% of them seen just once; the ten biggest clones take up roughly 5%. The clonotype originates from a woman between 55 and 75 years old with COVID-19, enrolled during active disease. The chain has TRBV10-2 and TRBJ2-1, with TRBD2 identical over 13 bases. Sequences were obtained from peripheral blood. The CDR3 reads CASRGTSGTHSYNEQFF. CDR3 in DNA: TGCGCCAGCAGGGGGACTAGCGGGACCCACTCCTACAATGAGCAGTTCTTC.